These 17 T cell receptor beta chains share one sample of origin, sequenced in a study of T cells of healthy individuals. TCRdb redid the calling of the 5' RACE reads with MiXCR, one entry per CDR3 protein. The repertoire holds some 41,000 distinct CDR3 sequences, approximately 4.9% seen once, with about 9% in the top ten. The receptors were sampled from a human donor in good health.

This clonotype was counted many times. The chain has TRBV5-5 and TRBJ2-3; TRBD1 matches 8 bases. Germline CDR1 is SGHKS and CDR2 is YYEKEE (reference sequence). This CDR3 region has 14 residues. The ends lost 0 bases at V and 7 bases at J; junction bases unmatched: 4. DNA of the CDR3: TGTGCCAGCAGCTTGGTGGCAGGGGGCAATACGCAGTATTTT. It specifies CASSLVAGGNTQYF.

The V gene is TRBV12-3 or TRBV12-4, the J gene TRBJ2-7; 10 nucleotides align to TRBD2. The V gene end was trimmed by 5 bases and the J gene end by 3 bases; junction bases not matched to a gene: 7. The CDR3 runs 15 residues. CDR3 in amino acids: CASSRTSGSNYEQYF. The DNA of the CDR3 is TGTGCCAGCAGTAGGACTAGCGGTTCAAACTACGAGCAGTACTTC.

The sample holds many counts of this clonotype. The chain recombines TRBV11-2 with TRBJ1-2, with D unclear. Germline V CDR1 and CDR2: SGHAT, FQNNGV. The length of the CDR3 is 14 residues. The V and J ends lost 1 base and 5 bases respectively, with 11 bases between them. For the CDR3, the DNA is TGTGCCAGCAGCTTAGTCGGAACACCGTATGGCTACACCTTC. Encoded protein: CASSLVGTPYGYTF.

Ten or more counts support this clonotype. The chain recombines TRBV7-9 with TRBJ2-3; 9 nucleotides agree with TRBD1. Germline-derived CDR1 and CDR2 are SEHNR and FQNEAQ (reference sequence). The ends lost 5 bases at V and 6 bases at J; junction bases unmatched: 9. This CDR3 has 15 amino acids. The CDR3 bases are TGTGCCAGCAGCGTACCGGGACAGGGTCCCGATACGCAGTATTTT. Translated: CASSVPGQGPDTQYF.

Ten or more counts support this clonotype. This sequence joins TRBV9 and TRBJ2-1, with TRBD2 identical over 8 bases. The V gene's germline CDR1 is SGDLS and CDR2 YYNGEE. The CDR3 consists of 17 residues. Trimming took 1 base from V and 4 from J; bases not matched to a gene: 10. CDR3 sequence: CASSVTGGQGIYNEQFF. The CDR3 DNA reads as TGTGCCAGCAGCGTAACGGGGGGGCAGGGGATATACAATGAGCAGTTCTTC.

The table lists this clonotype with many counts. The gene calls are TRBV9 and TRBJ2-7; D is possibly TRBD1 or TRBD2 (5 bases each). The CDR3 is made up of 14 amino acids. Germline loops: CDR1 SGDLS, CDR2 YYNGEE. The V gene lost 4 bases and the J gene lost 2 bases, with 13 bases spanning the gap. CDR3 sequence: CASSSRDGTYEQYF. The DNA for the CDR3 is TGTGCCAGCAGCAGCCGGGACGGGACCTACGAGCAGTACTTC. The variable domain in full, with the rest retrieved from reference TRBV9 and TRBJ2-7, is DSGVTQTPKHLITATGQRVTLRCSPRSGDLSVYWYQQSLDQGLQFLIQYYNGEERAKGNILERFSAQQFPDLHSELNLSSLELGDSALYFCASSSRDGTYEQYFGPGTRLTVT.

This clonotype was counted ten times or more. The chain links TRBV12-3 or TRBV12-4 to TRBJ1-6, with 10 bases identical to TRBD1. The trim removed 5 bases at V and 9 bases at J, leaving 7 bases unmatched. The CDR3 is made up of 15 amino acids. The CDR3 reads CASSQDRGFGSPLHF. DNA for the CDR3: TGTGCCAGCAGTCAGGACAGGGGGTTCGGTTCACCCCTCCACTTT.

Concerning this clonotype: This may come from a read error, since a much larger clone is one base off. CDR3 DNA: TGCGCCCGCAGCTTTAGTCTGAGGAAGAACACCGGGGAGCTGTTTTTT. The encoded protein is CARSFSLRKNTGELFF. The V call is TRBV5-1, the J call TRBJ2-2, with D unresolved. The CDR3 extends over 16 amino acids. Germline CDR1 and CDR2: SGHRS and YFSETQ.

This clonotype came up a few times. V usage is TRBV7-3 and J usage is TRBJ2-3; D is uncertain. There are 14 residues in the CDR3. Germline V lookup: CDR1 SGHTA, CDR2 FQGTGA. V lost 2 bases and J lost 0, with 6 bases in between. The CDR3 DNA reads as TGTGCCAGCAGCTTATCTGGAAGCACAGATACGCAGTATTTT. Translated: CASSLSGSTDTQYF.

This clonotype was detected ten times or more. This chain joins TRBV27 and TRBJ1-1; D may be TRBD1 (6 bases). The CDR3 is 14 residues long. The ends were cut back, 7 bases at V and 2 bases at J, with 14 bases in the middle. Germline-derived CDR1 and CDR2 are MNHEY and SMNVEV (reference sequence). The CDR3 spells CASNGGQTNTEAFF. DNA of the CDR3: TGTGCCAGCAATGGGGGACAAACTAACACTGAAGCTTTCTTT.

At least ten counts were recorded for this clonotype. This rearrangement joins TRBV6-5 to TRBJ1-1; TRBD1 is a possible D gene (6 bases). CDR3 length: 16 amino acids. Trimming pared 0 bases from V and 6 bases from J, leaving 17 bases between. The germline CDR1 and CDR2 sequences are MNHEY and SVGAGI. The CDR3 sequence: CASSYSKGGGAAEAFF. The CDR3 DNA reads as TGTGCCAGCAGTTACTCGAAAGGGGGTGGGGCCGCTGAAGCTTTCTTT.

This clonotype was found a few times. The rearrangement links TRBV5-1 to TRBJ2-1; 10 bases align to TRBD2. V was clipped by 3 bases and J by 5 bases; unmatched bases: 8. The CDR3 length is 16 residues. Germline loops: CDR1 SGHRS, CDR2 YFSETQ. CDR3 DNA sequence: TGCGCCAGCAGCTCCTTAGCGGGAGGACCTCACAATGAGCAGTTCTTC. Amino acids: CASSSLAGGPHNEQFF.

This clonotype occurred a few times. This sequence joins TRBV20-1 and TRBJ1-4; D not resolved. The CDR3 contains 13 residues. Germline CDR1 DFQATT, CDR2 SNEGSKA (reference sequence). V dropped 3 bases and J dropped 4 bases, with 9 bases sitting between them. CDR3 in amino acids: CSARSDRNEKLFF. CDR3 nucleotide sequence: TGCAGTGCTAGGTCGGACCGTAATGAAAAACTGTTTTTT.

There are many counts of this clonotype. The genes are TRBV5-1 and TRBJ1-5; D unresolved. The germline gives CDR1 SGHRS, CDR2 YFSETQ. The CDR3 contains 15 residues. V lost 1 base and J 0 bases, leaving 8 bases between the germline ends. The CDR3 region is CASSLNSDSNQPQHF. CDR3 coding DNA: TGCGCCAGCAGCTTGAACTCAGATAGCAATCAGCCCCAGCATTTT.

This clonotype was recorded at least ten times. The chain carries TRBV7-9 and TRBJ2-2; the D gene is possibly TRBD2 (5 bases). Between the trimmed V and J ends, which lost 5 bases and 4 bases, there was a span of 14 bases. The CDR3 covers 15 residues. CDR1 and CDR2 from the germline V gene are SEHNR and FQNEAQ (reference sequence). In nucleotides, the CDR3 is TGTGCCAGCAGCCCGGGCGGGCGCGGCACCGGGGAGCTGTTTTTT. Encoded protein: CASSPGGRGTGELFF.

In this sample, this clonotype turned up many times. V and J are TRBV7-9 and TRBJ2-6; D possibly corresponds to TRBD1 (5 bases). Trimming pared 3 bases from V and 13 bases from J, leaving 7 bases between. The CDR3 spans 11 residues. CDR1 and CDR2 (germline): SEHNR, FQNEAQ (reference sequence). The CDR3 here is CASSLSGVLTF. The DNA for the CDR3 is TGTGCCAGCAGCTTGTCAGGGGTCCTGACTTTC. Full variable domain (rest looked up from reference TRBV7-9 and TRBJ2-6): DTGVSQNPRHKITKRGQNVTFRCDPISEHNRLYWYRQTLGQGPEFLTYFQNEAQLEKSRLLSDRFSAERPKGSFSTLEIQRTEQGDSAMYLCASSLSGVLTFGAGSRLTVL.

This clonotype was observed many times. This chain links TRBV6-1 with TRBJ2-2; 9 positions agree with TRBD1. V trimming: 4 bases; J trimming: 8 bases; junction bases outside the gene matches: 5. The germline V gene encodes CDR1 MNHNS and CDR2 SASEGT. The CDR3 spans 14 residues. In nucleotides, the CDR3 is TGTGCCAGCAGTGGGACAGGGGAATCGGGGGAGCTGTTTTTT. This translates into CASSGTGESGELFF.